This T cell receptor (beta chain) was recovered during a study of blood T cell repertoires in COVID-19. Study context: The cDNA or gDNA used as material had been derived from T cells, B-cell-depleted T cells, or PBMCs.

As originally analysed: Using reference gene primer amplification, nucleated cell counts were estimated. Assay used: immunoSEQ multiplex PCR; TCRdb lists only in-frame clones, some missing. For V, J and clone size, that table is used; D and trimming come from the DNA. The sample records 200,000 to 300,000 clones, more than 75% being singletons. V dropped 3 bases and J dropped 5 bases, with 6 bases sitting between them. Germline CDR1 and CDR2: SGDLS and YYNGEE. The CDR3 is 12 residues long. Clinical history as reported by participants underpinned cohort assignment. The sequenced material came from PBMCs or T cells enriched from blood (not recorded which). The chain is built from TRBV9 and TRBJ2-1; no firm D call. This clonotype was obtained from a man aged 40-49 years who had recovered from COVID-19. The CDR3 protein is CASSDPDNEQFF. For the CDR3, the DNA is TGTGCCAGCAGCGACCCAGACAATGAGCAGTTCTTC.